These T cell receptor beta chains were read from a single sample in a study of blood T cell repertoires in COVID-19. The table came from immunoSEQ multiplex PCR; TCRdb's copy has only in-frame clones and leaves some out. The repertoire holds 150,000 to 200,000 clones, with 87% as singletons. Sequenced input: peripheral blood. Receptor source: a woman aged 50 to 60 with acute or convalescent COVID-19. Each CDR3 is given with its conserved first and last residue. The D gene is left open where the match is weak. Size tells how often a clone was seen (once, few, many) or the class of an expanded clone, and some rows leave it out.

>NA|NA|TRBJ1-2|TRBV6-4
CASKRERDYGYTF
TGTGCCAGCAAGAGGGAAAGGGACTATGGCTACACCTTC
>TRBD1|NA|TRBJ1-2|TRBV2
CASRPGTGSSNYGYTF
TGTGCCAGCAGGCCCGGGACAGGTAGCTCTAACTATGGCTACACCTTC
>NA|once|TRBJ2-3|TRBV25-1
CASSEYRGYGTDTQYF
TGTGCCAGCAGTGAATATCGAGGGTATGGTACAGATACGCAGTATTTT
>TRBD1|NA|TRBJ1-3|TRBV6-5
CASRFGQGAGNTIYF
TGTGCCAGCAGATTCGGACAGGGGGCTGGAAACACCATATATTTT
>TRBD2|once|TRBJ2-3|TRBV27
CASSSLAGGSTDTQYF
TGTGCCAGCAGTTCCCTAGCGGGAGGGTCCACAGATACGCAGTATTTT
>TRBD1|NA|TRBJ2-1|TRBV6-5
CASSKTGFVDEQFF
TGTGCCAGCAGCAAGACAGGGTTTGTGGATGAGCAGTTCTTC
>TRBD1|NA|TRBJ1-1|TRBV27
CASSLLPGQGGTEAFF
TGTGCCAGCAGTCTACTTCCGGGACAGGGAGGGACTGAAGCTTTCTTT
>NA|few|TRBJ2-7|TRBV19
CASRSGGGSPSYEQYF
TGTGCCAGTAGAAGTGGGGGGGGCTCCCCATCCTACGAGCAGTACTTC
>NA|NA|TRBJ2-1|TRBV24-1
CATSDPGTLNNEQFF
TGTGCCACCAGTGATCCCGGGACACTAAACAATGAGCAGTTCTTC
>NA|few|TRBJ1-1|TRBV5-1
CASSLMRRGANTEAFF
TGCGCCAGCAGCCTAATGAGGAGGGGCGCGAACACTGAAGCTTTCTTT
>TRBD1|NA|TRBJ1-2|TRBV7-9
CASSLRGAGGGGYTF
TGTGCCAGCAGCTTACGCGGTGCAGGGGGCGGCGGCTACACCTTC
>TRBD1|NA|TRBJ1-1|TRBV11-3
CASSLDYRDRGDTEAFF
TGTGCCAGCAGCTTAGATTATCGGGACAGGGGTGACACTGAAGCTTTCTTT
>NA|NA|TRBJ2-6|TRBV5-4
CASSLRDGANVLTF
TGTGCCAGCAGCTTGAGAGATGGGGCCAACGTCCTGACTTTC
>NA|NA|TRBJ2-2|TRBV29-1
CSVEWMTEANTGELFF
TGCAGCGTTGAATGGATGACAGAAGCAAACACCGGGGAGCTGTTTTTT
>NA|NA|TRBJ1-2|TRBV28
CASSLSQLGYTF
TGTGCCAGCAGTTTAAGTCAACTTGGCTACACCTTC
>TRBD1|NA|TRBJ1-4|TRBV9
CASSVDRGEKLFF
TGTGCCAGCAGCGTAGACAGGGGGGAAAAACTGTTTTTT
>NA|NA|TRBJ2-4|TRBV14
CASSQDIRGIQYF
TGTGCCAGCAGCCAAGATATACGGGGCATTCAGTACTTC
>TRBD1|NA|TRBJ1-5|TRBV19
CASSMETGGQPQHF
TGTGCCAGTAGTATGGAGACAGGGGGCCAGCCCCAGCATTTT
>TRBD1|NA|TRBJ1-1|TRBV5-1
CASSLERTGNKRTEAFF
TGCGCCAGCAGCTTGGAAAGGACAGGGAATAAGAGGACTGAAGCTTTCTTT
>NA|NA|TRBJ1-1|TRBV6-5
CASSSIQNREQAFF
TGTGCCAGCAGTTCCATTCAAAACAGGGAGCAGGCTTTCTTT
>NA|NA|TRBJ2-7|TRBV11-1
CASSFGSSSYEQYF
TGTGCCAGCAGCTTCGGGTCGAGCTCCTACGAGCAGTACTTC
>NA|NA|TRBJ1-4|TRBV11-2
CASSLQGLEEKLFF
TGTGCCAGCAGCTTACAGGGCCTAGAGGAAAAACTGTTTTTT
>NA|NA|TRBJ1-2|TRBV20-1
CSARNDRRVDF
TGCAGTGCTAGAAACGACCGCCGGGTAGACTTC
>NA|once|TRBJ2-3|TRBV18
CASSPFEEGTDTQYF
TGTGCCAGCTCACCATTCGAGGAGGGCACAGATACGCAGTATTTT
>NA|NA|TRBJ2-7|TRBV18
CASRDAYEQYF
TGTGCCAGCCGGGATGCCTACGAGCAGTACTTC
>TRBD1|NA|TRBJ1-2|TRBV18
CASSPRGQEVYGYTF
TGTGCCAGCTCACCAAGGGGACAGGAGGTCTATGGCTACACCTTC
>TRBD2|few|TRBJ2-1|TRBV15
CATSATSGRRSYNEQFF
TGTGCCACCAGCGCCACTAGCGGGAGGCGATCCTACAATGAGCAGTTCTTC
>NA|NA|TRBJ2-5|TRBV2
CASLEGGRETQYF
TGTGCCAGCCTTGAGGGTGGAAGAGAGACCCAGTACTTC
>TRBD2|NA|TRBJ2-2|TRBV11-2
CASSLIRGGDTGELFF
TGTGCCAGCAGCTTAATACGCGGGGGGGACACCGGGGAGCTGTTTTTT
>NA|NA|TRBJ1-1|TRBV6-5
CASSYSGGLGTEAFF
TGTGCCAGCAGTTACTCAGGAGGGTTGGGGACTGAAGCTTTCTTT
>NA|NA|TRBJ2-5|TRBV25-1
CASSELGGGATGETQYF
TGTGCCAGCAGTGAATTAGGCGGAGGGGCGACCGGGGAGACCCAGTACTTC
>TRBD2|NA|TRBJ2-3|TRBV7-2
CASSPGTSGGAGTQYF
TGTGCCAGCAGCCCGGGGACTAGCGGGGGGGCTGGTACGCAGTATTTT
>NA|NA|TRBJ2-7|TRBV7-2
CASSLVRYEQYF
TGTGCCAGCAGCTTAGTACGGTACGAGCAGTACTTC
>NA|NA|TRBJ1-5|TRBV15
CATSRVSLSNQPQHF
TGTGCCACCAGCAGAGTTTCCCTGAGCAATCAGCCCCAGCATTTT
>NA|NA|TRBJ2-7|TRBV18
CASSPPAGAYEQYF
TGTGCCAGCTCACCCCCAGCGGGCGCCTACGAGCAGTACTTC
>NA|NA|TRBJ2-7|TRBV2
CASSDGEQYF
TGTGCCAGCAGTGACGGGGAGCAGTACTTC
>NA|NA|TRBJ1-4|TRBV12-3/TRBV12-4
CASSSPANEKLFF
TGTGCCAGCAGTTCCCCAGCTAATGAAAAACTGTTTTTT
>NA|NA|TRBJ2-7|TRBV6-2/TRBV6-3
CASSLATGYEQYF
TGTGCCAGCAGTTTAGCGACGGGCTACGAGCAGTACTTC
>NA|NA|TRBJ2-1|TRBV10-1
CASSVVEGGEQFF
TGCGCCAGCAGTGTTGTGGAGGGCGGCGAGCAGTTCTTC
>NA|NA|TRBJ2-3|TRBV4-1
CASSLLAGGDTQYF
TGCGCCAGCAGCTTACTAGCTGGAGGCGATACGCAGTATTTT
>TRBD1|NA|TRBJ1-1|TRBV30
CACHDRVAFF
TGTGCCTGCCACGACAGGGTAGCTTTCTTT
>NA|once|TRBJ2-3|TRBV19
CASRSGEAADTQYF
TGTGCCAGTAGGTCGGGAGAGGCCGCAGATACGCAGTATTTT
>TRBD2|NA|TRBJ2-2|TRBV27
CAPRGTSGTLVTGELFF
TGTGCCCCCCGAGGAACTAGCGGGACCCTTGTCACCGGGGAGCTGTTTTTT
>NA|NA|TRBJ1-4|TRBV27
CASSLLRAGALGKLFF
TGTGCCAGCAGTTTATTAAGGGCAGGGGCATTGGGGAAACTGTTTTTT
>NA|NA|TRBJ1-2|TRBV25-1
CASSDYLGGYTF
TGTGCCAGCAGCGACTACCTTGGTGGCTACACCTTC
>NA|NA|TRBJ2-7|TRBV18
CASSRKTSYEQYF
TGTGCCAGCTCCCGAAAGACAAGCTACGAGCAGTACTTC
>TRBD1|NA|TRBJ1-2|TRBV18
CASSRGQGAGGYTF
TGTGCCAGCTCACGAGGACAGGGGGCCGGTGGCTACACCTTC
>TRBD2|NA|TRBJ2-3|TRBV19
CASSISGGSTDTQYF
TGTGCCAGTAGTATAAGCGGGGGTAGCACAGATACGCAGTATTTT
>NA|NA|TRBJ1-2|TRBV6-2/TRBV6-3
CASSFGRGNYGYTF
TGTGCCAGCAGTTTTGGCAGGGGAAACTATGGCTACACCTTC
>NA|NA|TRBJ2-5|TRBV5-4
CASSDPGREETQYF
TGTGCCAGCAGCGATCCGGGACGGGAGGAGACCCAGTACTTC
>NA|NA|TRBJ2-3|TRBV19
CASRRQQWGSDTQYF
TGTGCCAGTAGAAGACAGCAGTGGGGCTCCGATACGCAGTATTTT